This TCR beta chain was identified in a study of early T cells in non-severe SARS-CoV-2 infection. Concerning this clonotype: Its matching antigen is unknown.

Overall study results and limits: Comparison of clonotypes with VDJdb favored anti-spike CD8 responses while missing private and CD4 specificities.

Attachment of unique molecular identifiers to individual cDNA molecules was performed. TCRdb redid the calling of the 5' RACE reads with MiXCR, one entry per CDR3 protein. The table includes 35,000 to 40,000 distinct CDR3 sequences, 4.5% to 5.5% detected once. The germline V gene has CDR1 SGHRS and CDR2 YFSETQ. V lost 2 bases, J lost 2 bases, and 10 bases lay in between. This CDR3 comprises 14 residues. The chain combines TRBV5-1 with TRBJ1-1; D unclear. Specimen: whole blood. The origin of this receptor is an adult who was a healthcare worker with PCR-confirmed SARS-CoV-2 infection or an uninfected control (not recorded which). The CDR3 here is CASSFGRLNTEAFF. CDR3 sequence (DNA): TGCGCCAGCAGCTTCGGTCGGCTAAACACTGAAGCTTTCTTT.